The 6 T cell receptor beta chains presented below share a single source sample, sequenced in a study of cytomegalovirus exposure and HLA in healthy donors. Amplification used 60 Vbeta primers and 13 Jbeta primers. The protocol was immunoSEQ multiplex PCR, while the TCRdb copy is restricted to in-frame clones and leaves out a portion. Of roughly 100,000 clones listed, about three quarters are singletons. The source material was PBMCs. The receptors were gathered from a male donor in good health and CMV-seronegative.

This clone was seen a few times. The gene calls are TRBV5-6 and TRBJ2-1; 8 bases match TRBD2. The CDR3 runs to 18 residues. The junction had 18 bases not matched to a gene; V was cut back by 3 bases and J by 7 bases. CDR1 and CDR2 (germline): SGHDT, YYEEEE. The CDR3 DNA follows: TGTGCCAGCAGCTATCCCATCCTAGCGGGCCCCGGGGCGAATGAGCAGTTCTTC. Encoded protein: CASSYPILAGPGANEQFF.

The V and J genes are TRBV27 and TRBJ1-5; TRBD1 is a possible D gene (6 bases). The germline V gene has CDR1 MNHEY and CDR2 SMNVEV (reference sequence). With 8 bases removed from V and 0 bases from J, the gap between germline ends came to 20 bases. The CDR3 spans 17 residues. Here the CDR3 DNA reads TGTGCCAGCGGAAAGTGGGGAGGGGGAATTAGCAATCAGCCCCAGCATTTT. Protein product: CASGKWGGGISNQPQHF.

The CDR3 spells CASRQGRNYGYTF. In DNA, the CDR3 is TGTGCCAGCAGGCAGGGTCGAAACTATGGCTACACCTTC. This chain links TRBV28 with TRBJ1-2; TRBD1 is a possible D gene (5 bases). Germline CDR1 MDHEN, CDR2 SYDVKM. V lost 6 bases and J lost 2, with 10 bases in between. The CDR3 spans 13 residues.

This clone is a singleton in its sample. J is TRBJ1-2 and V is TRBV18; D is uncertain. The CDR3 extends over 15 amino acids. Germline assignment: CDR1 KGHSH and CDR2 LQKENI. With 4 bases removed from V and 0 bases from J, the gap between germline ends came to 12 bases. The CDR3 DNA sequence: TGTGCCAGCTCACTGCTAGAGAAATCTAACTATGGCTACACCTTC. Its protein is CASSLLEKSNYGYTF.

The CDR3 DNA reads TGTGCCAGCAGTTTCGGCTCTCTCGGGTACAATGAGCAGTTCTTC. Its translation is CASSFGSLGYNEQFF. The gene calls are TRBV11-3 and TRBJ2-1; no reliable D call. The CDR3 covers 15 residues. Trimming removed 6 bases at V and 4 bases at J, with 16 bases between. The V gene's germline CDR1 is SGHNT and CDR2 YENEEA.

The V gene is TRBV15, the J gene TRBJ2-3; 7 positions match TRBD2. V gave up 3 bases and J gave up 4 bases; unmatched junction bases: 22. In germline, CDR1 is LNHNV, CDR2 YYDKDF (reference sequence). The CDR3 is 20 residues long. CDR3 in DNA: TGTGCCACCAGCAGGATCGGGACCTCCTTACGGGAGGCGAGGTCAGATACGCAGTATTTT. It encodes CATSRIGTSLREARSDTQYF.